The clone carrying this T cell receptor (beta chain) has more than one count but fewer than ten. The antigen is undetermined. The data belong to a study of T cells after yellow fever vaccination. Study results and limitations: Clonotype sharing between CD4 and CD8 compartments was small. Bulk-population clonotypes that are abundant could appear as contaminants in FACS-sorted repertoires.

Template switching with 5'RACE generated the TCR cDNA and added a universal primer site and UMIs. Via MiXCR, TCRdb re-called the 5' RACE reads, giving one row per CDR3 protein. This sample carries 300,000 to 450,000 distinct CDR3 sequences, roughly 6.2% of them seen once, and the ten largest clones take 14% to 15%. There are 16 residues in the CDR3. Germline V gene data show CDR1 as MDHEN and CDR2 as SYDVKM. The V segment lost 6 bases and the J segment 0 bases; nucleotides outside the gene matches: 10. The chain combines TRBV28 with TRBJ2-7, with 8 positions matching TRBD2. The TCR sequence derives from a man aged 25 to 45 who received the YFV17D yellow fever vaccine. The input for sequencing was PBMCs, taken 5 days after the yellow fever booster vaccination. Written as DNA, the CDR3 is TGTGCCAGCAGCATTTGGGGGAGCGGGAGCTCCTACGAGCAGTACTTC. Protein product: CASSIWGSGSSYEQYF.